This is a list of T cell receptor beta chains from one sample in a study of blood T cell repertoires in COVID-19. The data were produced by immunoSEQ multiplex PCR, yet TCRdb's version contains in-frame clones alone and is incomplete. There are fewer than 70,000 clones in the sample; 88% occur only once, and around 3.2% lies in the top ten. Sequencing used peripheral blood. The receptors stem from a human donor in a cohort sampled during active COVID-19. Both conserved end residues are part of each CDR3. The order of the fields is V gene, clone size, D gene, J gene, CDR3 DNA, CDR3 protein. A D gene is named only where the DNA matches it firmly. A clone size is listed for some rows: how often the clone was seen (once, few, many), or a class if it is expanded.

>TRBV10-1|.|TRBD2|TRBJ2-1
TGCGCCAGCACCACGAAGCACCCCTCCGGGACTAGCGGGGCCGGAGGCTACAATGAGCAGTTCTTC
CASTTKHPSGTSGAGGYNEQFF
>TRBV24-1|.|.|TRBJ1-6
TGTGCCACCAGTGATTTTAGAGAACGCAGGGATTCACCCCTCCACTTT
CATSDFRERRDSPLHF
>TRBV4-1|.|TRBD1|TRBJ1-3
TGCGCCAGCAGCCCAGCGGGACAGGGGTGGAACACCATATATTTT
CASSPAGQGWNTIYF
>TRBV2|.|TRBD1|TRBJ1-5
TGTGCCAGCAGTGAACAAGGGACAGTCAATCAGCCCCAGCATTTT
CASSEQGTVNQPQHF
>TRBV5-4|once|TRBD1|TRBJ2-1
TGTGCCAGCAGCGGGACAGGGTTCGGTGAGCAGTTCTTC
CASSGTGFGEQFF
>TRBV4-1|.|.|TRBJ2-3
TGCGCCAGCAGCCAGACTCCTGGCGGTATCGACACAGATACGCAGTATTTT
CASSQTPGGIDTDTQYF
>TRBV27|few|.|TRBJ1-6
TGTGCCAGCAGCCTCATAGGCGGGGAATCACCCCTCCACTTT
CASSLIGGESPLHF
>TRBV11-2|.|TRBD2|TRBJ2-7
TGTGCCAGCAGCTTAGTCGGGACTAGCGGGGGAGCCTACGAGCAGTACTTC
CASSLVGTSGGAYEQYF
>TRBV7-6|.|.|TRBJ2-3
TGTGCCAGCAGCTTAGTGGCAGGGTCCACAGATACGCAGTATTTT
CASSLVAGSTDTQYF
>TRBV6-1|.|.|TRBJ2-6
TGTGCCAGCAGTGAAGTAGATGGTGGGGCCAACGTCCTGACTTTC
CASSEVDGGANVLTF
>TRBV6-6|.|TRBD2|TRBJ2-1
TGTGCCAGCGTCCAAGGACTAGCAAATGAGCAGTTCTTC
CASVQGLANEQFF
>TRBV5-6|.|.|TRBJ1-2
TGTGCCAGCAGCGCCTCCAGGGGCGGCTACACCTTC
CASSASRGGYTF
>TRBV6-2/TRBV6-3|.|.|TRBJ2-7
TGTGCCAGCAGCCCTACCGGGGTCGAAGGCGAGCAGTACTTC
CASSPTGVEGEQYF
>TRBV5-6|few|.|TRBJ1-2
TGTGCCAGCAGCTTGGCAGGGGTTCCTTCTGGCTACACCTTC
CASSLAGVPSGYTF
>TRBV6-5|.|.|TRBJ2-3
TGTGCCAGCGCCCTGGGAGGTACGACAGATACGCAGTATTTT
CASALGGTTDTQYF
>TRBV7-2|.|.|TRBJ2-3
TGTGCCAGCAGCTTAGCGGGGCCTAACGCGCAGTATTTT
CASSLAGPNAQYF
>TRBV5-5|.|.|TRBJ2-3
TGTGCCAGCAGCTTGGGAGCTATTCGCACAGATACGCAGTATTTT
CASSLGAIRTDTQYF
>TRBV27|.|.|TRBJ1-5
TGTGCCAGCAGTTTAGAGGGCCGGCAGCCCCAGCATTTT
CASSLEGRQPQHF
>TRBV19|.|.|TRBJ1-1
TGTGCCAGAACAACACCCATGAACACTGAAGCTTTCTTT
CARTTPMNTEAFF
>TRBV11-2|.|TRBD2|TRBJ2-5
TGTGCCAGCAGCTCGCAGGGCGGGGGGGCCTCAGAGACCCAGTACTTC
CASSSQGGGASETQYF
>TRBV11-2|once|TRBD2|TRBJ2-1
TGTGCCAGCAGCTTAAGGGGACTAGGGACTAGCGGACTTAGAAATGAGCAGTTCTTC
CASSLRGLGTSGLRNEQFF
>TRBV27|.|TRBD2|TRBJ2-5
TGTGCCCACGTCCAACGGGGGGGTTGGGAGACCCAGTACTTC
CAHVQRGGWETQYF
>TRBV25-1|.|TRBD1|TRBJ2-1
TGTGCCAGCAGTGGGACAGGGTACTACAATGAGCAGTTCTTC
CASSGTGYYNEQFF
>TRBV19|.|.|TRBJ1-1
TGTGCCAGTAGTATAGAAGTGGGCGTGAGGGCTGAAGCTTTCTTT
CASSIEVGVRAEAFF
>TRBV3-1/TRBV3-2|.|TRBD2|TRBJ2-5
TGTGCCAGCAGCCAAGCGAGCGGGGGGGCAAAGACCCAGTACTTC
CASSQASGGAKTQYF
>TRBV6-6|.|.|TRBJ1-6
TGTGCCAGCAGGACAGCCAGCTCCTATAATTCACCCCTCCACTTT
CASRTASSYNSPLHF
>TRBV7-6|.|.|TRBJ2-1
TGTGCCAGCAGCTTAGCTGGTGATAGCAATGAGCAGTTCTTC
CASSLAGDSNEQFF
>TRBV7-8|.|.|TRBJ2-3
TGTGCCAGCAGCACTCGAGGCGCAGATACGCAGTATTTT
CASSTRGADTQYF
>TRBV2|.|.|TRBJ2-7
TGTGCCAGCAGTGGAGATCCGCGGAGTCTCTCCTACGAGCAGTACTTC
CASSGDPRSLSYEQYF
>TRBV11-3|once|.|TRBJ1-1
TGTGCCAGCAGTCAATCAGGAGCAGGGATGGCTTTCTTT
CASSQSGAGMAFF
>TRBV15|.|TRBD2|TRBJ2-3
TGTGCCACCAGCGGGGGTAAAATGGGGCTAGCGGGTACTAGCACAGATACGCAGTATTTT
CATSGGKMGLAGTSTDTQYF
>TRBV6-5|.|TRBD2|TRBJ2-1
TGTGCCAGCAGGGGACTAGGGAGGAATGAGCAGTTCTTC
CASRGLGRNEQFF
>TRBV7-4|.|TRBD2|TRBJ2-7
TGTGCCAGCAGCTTCTACGCGGGAGGGCGTGAGCAGTACTTC
CASSFYAGGREQYF
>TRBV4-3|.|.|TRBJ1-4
TGCGCCAGCAGCCAACAATATCCAGGGAATGAAAAACTGTTTTTT
CASSQQYPGNEKLFF
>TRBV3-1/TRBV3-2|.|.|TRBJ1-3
TGTGCCAGCAGCCCTGGCATCAACTCTGGAAACACCATATATTTT
CASSPGINSGNTIYF
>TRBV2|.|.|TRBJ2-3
TGTGCCAGCAGTGGAGGACTTTGGGACTTCACAGATACGCAGTATTTT
CASSGGLWDFTDTQYF
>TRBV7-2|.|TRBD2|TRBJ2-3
TGTGCCAGCAGTCGGACTAGCATCAGTTCAGATACGCAGTATTTT
CASSRTSISSDTQYF
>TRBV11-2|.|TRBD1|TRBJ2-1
TGTGCCAGCAGACCCCCAGGGGGTTGGTACAATGAGCAGTTCTTC
CASRPPGGWYNEQFF
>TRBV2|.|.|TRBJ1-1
TGTGCCAGCAGTGATGAGACTCGGAACACTGAAGCTTTCTTT
CASSDETRNTEAFF
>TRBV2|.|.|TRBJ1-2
TGTGCCAGCAGTGCGGACACTTACTATGGCTACACCTTC
CASSADTYYGYTF
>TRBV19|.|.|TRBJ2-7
TGTGCCAGTAGTAGTGTGGGGGGAGCCTACGAGCAGTACTTC
CASSSVGGAYEQYF
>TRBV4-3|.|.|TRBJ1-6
TGCGCCAGCAGCCGGCACGGACAGCCTAATTCACCCCTCCACTTT
CASSRHGQPNSPLHF
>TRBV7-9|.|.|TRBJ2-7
TGTGCCAGCAGCTATCACTCCTACGAGCAGTACTTC
CASSYHSYEQYF
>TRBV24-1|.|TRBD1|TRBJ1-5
TGTGCCACCAGCCAGTCGACAGGGGACTTGCATTTT
CATSQSTGDLHF
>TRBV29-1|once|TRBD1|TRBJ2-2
TGCAGCGTTCAAAGGACAGGGAACACCGGGGAGCTGTTTTTT
CSVQRTGNTGELFF
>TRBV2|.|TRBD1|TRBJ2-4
TGTGCCAGCAGTGAAACTCGGGACAGTCGAACGTTAAACATTCAGTACTTC
CASSETRDSRTLNIQYF
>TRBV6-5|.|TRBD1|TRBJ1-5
TGTGCCAGTTCGAGGGGGACAGGGGGCAATCAGCCCCAGCATTTT
CASSRGTGGNQPQHF
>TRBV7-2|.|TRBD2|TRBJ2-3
TGTGCCAGCAGCTATAGCGGGGGCACAGATACGCAGTATTTT
CASSYSGGTDTQYF
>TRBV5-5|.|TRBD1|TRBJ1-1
TGTGCCAGCAGCTCGGGACAGCCGAACACTGAAGCTTTCTTT
CASSSGQPNTEAFF
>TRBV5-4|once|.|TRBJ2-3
TGTGCCAGCAGCTTGCCACTAGCTCAGATGGATACGCAGTATTTT
CASSLPLAQMDTQYF
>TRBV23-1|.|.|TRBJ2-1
TGCGCCAGCAGTCACCGCGGGGGCATACGGGACAATGAGCAGTTCTTC
CASSHRGGIRDNEQFF
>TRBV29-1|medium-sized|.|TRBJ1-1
TGCAGCGTTGAACTTACTGAAGCTTTCTTT
CSVELTEAFF
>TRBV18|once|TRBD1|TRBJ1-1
TGTGCCAGCTCACCCGGGACAGACACTGAAGCTTTCTTT
CASSPGTDTEAFF